These 22 T cell receptor beta chains were sequenced from one sample in a study of cytomegalovirus exposure and HLA in healthy donors. The PCR had 60 Vbeta and 13 Jbeta primers. Here immunoSEQ multiplex PCR was the method, and the copy in TCRdb shows in-frame clones only, minus some. The sample lists about 180,000 clones, about 80% seen once, with approximately 1.3% in the top ten. Material: PBMCs. All receptors derive from a young man in good health and CMV-seronegative.

This clone was seen a few times. This chain joins TRBV9 and TRBJ1-4; 8 nucleotides agree with TRBD1. J gave up 3 bases and V 4 bases, and 5 bases lay outside the gene matches. The CDR3 extends over 15 amino acids. Germline CDR1 is SGDLS and CDR2 is YYNGEE. The CDR3 DNA reads TGTGCCAGCAGCCCACAGGGGGTAGCTAATGAAAAACTGTTTTTT. Amino acid sequence: CASSPQGVANEKLFF.

The J gene is TRBJ1-6, the V gene TRBV7-2; D may be TRBD1 (5 bases). The ends were cut back, 1 base at V and 8 bases at J, with 12 bases in the middle. CDR3 length: 15 residues. CDR1 is SGHTA and CDR2 is FQGNSA in the germline V gene. DNA for the CDR3: TGTGCCAGCAGCTTAGTCTTGGCGGGACATTCACCCCTCCACTTT. It specifies CASSLVLAGHSPLHF.

This chain links TRBV19 with TRBJ2-6; D remains unclear. The CDR3 extends over 15 amino acids. Trimming took 2 bases from V and 0 from J, leaving 5 bases between them. Germline V gives CDR1 LNHDA, CDR2 SQIVND (reference sequence). CDR3 DNA: TGTGCCAGTAGTATACAGCGCTCTGGGGCCAACGTCCTGACTTTC. Its translation is CASSIQRSGANVLTF. The full variable domain, in which reference TRBV19 and TRBJ2-6 provide the parts outside the CDR3, is DGGITQSPKYLFRKEGQNVTLSCEQNLNHDAMYWYRQDPGQGLRLIYYSQIVNDFQKGDIAEGYSVSREKKESFPLTVTSAQKNPTAFYLCASSIQRSGANVLTFGAGSRLTVL.

The chain joins TRBV6-1 to TRBJ1-5, with 8 bases that match TRBD1. The germline CDR1 and CDR2 sequences are MNHNS and SASEGT. The CDR3 has 17 amino acids. V dropped 3 bases and J dropped 2; count of bases not matched to a gene: 9. In DNA, the CDR3 is TGTGCCAGCAGTGACAATTGGTCCAGGGGGCGCAATCAGCCCCAGCATTTT. Translated: CASSDNWSRGRNQPQHF.

The genes are TRBV27 and TRBJ2-3; D not resolved. The CDR3 contains 13 residues. CDR1 MNHEY and CDR2 SMNVEV come from the germline V gene (reference sequence). The germline V and J ends were trimmed by 6 bases and 3 bases, with 10 bases remaining between them. The CDR3: CASRRSSTDTQYF. Written as DNA, the CDR3 is TGTGCCAGCAGAAGGAGTAGTACAGATACGCAGTATTTT.

The V gene is TRBV10-1, the J gene TRBJ2-1; TRBD2 agrees at 13 bases. Germline CDR1 is WNHNN and CDR2 is SYGVQD (reference sequence). After removal of 5 bases from V and 8 bases from J, the junction contained 6 bases not matched to a gene. CDR3 size: 15 residues. For the CDR3, the DNA is TGCGCCAGCAGTCTGACTAGCGGGGGGCCGGATGAGCAGTTCTTC. Translation: CASSLTSGGPDEQFF.

This chain uses TRBV9 with TRBJ2-7; D unresolved. Germline CDR1 reads SGDLS; CDR2 reads YYNGEE. The germline V and J ends were trimmed by 6 bases and 2 bases, with 6 bases remaining between them. The CDR3 has 11 residues. The CDR3 DNA sequence: TGTGCCAGCACCAGAACCTACGAGCAGTACTTC. Translating gives CASTRTYEQYF.

V and J are TRBV28 and TRBJ2-7, with TRBD1 as a possible D gene (6 bases). V was shortened by 2 bases and J by 2 bases, with 10 bases between the two germline ends. CDR3 length: 14 residues. Germline loops: CDR1 MDHEN, CDR2 SYDVKM. CDR3 in amino acids: CASSLGQQTYEQYF. The CDR3 DNA reads as TGTGCCAGCAGTTTAGGACAGCAGACCTACGAGCAGTACTTC. Filled out from reference TRBV28 and TRBJ2-7, the complete variable domain reads DVKVTQSSRYLVKRTGEKVFLECVQDMDHENMFWYRQDPGLGLRLIYFSYDVKMKEKGDIPEGYSVSREKKERFSLILESASTNQTSMYLCASSLGQQTYEQYFGPGTRLTVT.

The V call is TRBV18, the J call TRBJ2-3, with D tentatively TRBD1 (6 bases). CDR3 length equals 13 residues. The germline V gene has CDR1 KGHSH and CDR2 LQKENI. V was cut by 5 bases and J by 6 bases, with 12 bases left in between. The CDR3 region is CASSSVGGDTQYF. The CDR3 bases are TGTGCCAGCTCATCCGTTGGGGGCGATACGCAGTATTTT.

The gene calls are TRBV11-2 and TRBJ2-5; possible D gene TRBD1, 6 bases. CDR3 length: 15 amino acids. V was trimmed by 5 bases and J by 11 bases, leaving 24 bases between them. Germline-derived CDR1 and CDR2 are SGHAT and FQNNGV. CDR3 in amino acids: CASSPGTPPSGEQYF. The CDR3 region has the DNA TGTGCCAGCAGCCCGGGGACACCTCCTTCGGGTGAGCAGTACTTC. Together with reference TRBV11-2 and TRBJ2-5, the CDR3 gives the full variable domain: EAGVAQSPRYKIIEKRQSVAFWCNPISGHATLYWYQQILGQGPKLLIQFQNNGVVDDSQLPKDRFSAERLKGVDSTLKIQPAKLEDSAVYLCASSPGTPPSGEQYFGPGTRLLVL.

This sequence joins TRBV6-1 and TRBJ2-7; possible D gene TRBD1, 6 bases. The CDR3 length is 13 residues. V was pared by 6 bases and J by 3 bases, with 12 bases between. The germline gives CDR1 MNHNS, CDR2 SASEGT. The DNA of the CDR3 is TGTGCCAGCAGCGCAGGACAGCTCTACGAGCAGTACTTC. Translated: CASSAGQLYEQYF.

This chain uses TRBV6-5 with TRBJ1-5; 9 nucleotides match TRBD1. The germline V gene encodes CDR1 MNHEY and CDR2 SVGAGI. The CDR3 loop spans 14 amino acids. V gave up 10 bases and J gave up 3 bases; unmatched junction bases: 7. CDR3 sequence: CATLGQGHNQPQHF. In nucleotides, the CDR3 is TGTGCCACCCTAGGACAGGGGCACAATCAGCCCCAGCATTTT.

This chain uses TRBV5-1 with TRBJ2-5; 7 nucleotides align to TRBD2. The trim removed 0 bases at V and 5 bases at J, leaving 7 bases unmatched. From germline, CDR1 is SGHRS and CDR2 YFSETQ. This CDR3 contains 15 residues. The CDR3 DNA is TGCGCCAGCAGCTTGGAGGGAGGGCCTATGGAGACCCAGTACTTC. Translating gives CASSLEGGPMETQYF.

The chain links TRBV28 to TRBJ1-1, with 12 bases lining up with TRBD1. After removal of 4 bases from V and 5 bases from J, the junction contained 14 bases not matched to a gene. This CDR3 comprises 18 residues. Germline-derived CDR1 and CDR2 are MDHEN and SYDVKM. The CDR3 nucleotides read TGTGCCAGCAGTTCCTCTTACGGGACAGGGGGCGCGGGTACTGAAGCTTTCTTT. This encodes CASSSSYGTGGAGTEAFF.

The gene calls are TRBV2 and TRBJ2-7; 7 nucleotides align to TRBD1. The J segment lost 2 bases and the V segment lost 7 bases, leaving 8 bases of the junction unmatched. This CDR3 region has 14 residues. Per the germline V gene, CDR1 is SNHLY and CDR2 is FYNNEI. For the CDR3, the DNA is TGTGCCAGCATCTCCCGGGACAGACCCTACGAGCAGTACTTC. Translating gives CASISRDRPYEQYF.

This rearrangement joins TRBV28 to TRBJ2-7, with 10 bases that match TRBD1. The ends lost 5 bases at V and 1 base at J; junction bases unmatched: 5. Germline loops: CDR1 MDHEN, CDR2 SYDVKM. The CDR3 runs to 15 residues. CDR3 protein: CASSLRDRGSYEQYF. The CDR3 bases are TGTGCCAGCAGTCTCCGGGACAGGGGATCCTACGAGCAGTACTTC.

In its sample, this clone was seen a few times. Other DNA sequences from this sample encode an identical CDR3 as well. The chain links TRBV2 to TRBJ2-7, with 7 bases fitting TRBD1. The junction had 0 bases not matched to a gene; V was cut back by 4 bases and J by 3 bases. This CDR3 contains 12 residues. Germline values: CDR1 SNHLY, CDR2 FYNNEI. CDR3 sequence (DNA): TGTGCCAGCAGTGGGGACAGCTACGAGCAGTACTTC. Its translation is CASSGDSYEQYF. Filled out from reference TRBV2 and TRBJ2-7, the complete variable domain reads EPEVTQTPSHQVTQMGQEVILRCVPISNHLYFYWYRQILGQKVEFLVSFYNNEISEKSEIFDDQFSVERPDGSNFTLKIRSTKLEDSAMYFCASSGDSYEQYFGPGTRLTVT.

The gene calls are TRBV23-1 and TRBJ2-2; 10 nucleotides line up with TRBD1. TRBV23-1 is an ORF; its function is uncertain. The V and J ends lost 0 bases and 7 bases, in that order; junction bases with no gene match: 14. The CDR3 has 19 residues. In DNA, the CDR3 is TGCGCCAGCAGTCAATCGGCCACGACAGGGGGCGGACATAGCGGGGAGCTGTTTTTT. Translated, it gives CASSQSATTGGGHSGELFF.

The chain's CDR3 is CASTSDTLSYEQYF. The CDR3 DNA reads as TGTGCCAGCACCTCCGACACCCTCTCCTACGAGCAGTACTTC. The chain has TRBV28 and TRBJ2-7; D gene unclear. Per germline, CDR1 MDHEN and CDR2 SYDVKM. The V end was cut by 7 bases, the J end by 0 bases, with 13 bases between. The CDR3 covers 14 residues.

The chain recombines TRBV5-6 with TRBJ2-7, with 12 nucleotides matching TRBD2. J gave up 6 bases and V 0 bases, and 10 bases lay outside the gene matches. Germline V gene data show CDR1 as SGHDT and CDR2 as YYEEEE. This CDR3 contains 17 residues. The CDR3 nucleotides are TGTGCCAGCAGCTTGGCGGTGACTAGCGGGAGTCTGGGCGAGCAGTACTTC. Protein product: CASSLAVTSGSLGEQYF.

This clone was recorded once. The J gene is TRBJ2-1, the V gene TRBV9; D is perhaps TRBD2 (5 bases). In germline, CDR1 is SGDLS, CDR2 YYNGEE. The CDR3 consists of 15 residues. V dropped 0 bases and J dropped 2 bases, with 9 bases sitting between them. CDR3 protein: CASSVAAGTYNEQFF. The CDR3, as DNA: TGTGCCAGCAGCGTAGCGGCGGGCACCTACAATGAGCAGTTCTTC.

The chain links TRBV5-1 to TRBJ2-7; 11 bases line up with TRBD2. This CDR3 has 15 residues. Germline CDR1 reads SGHRS; CDR2 reads YFSETQ. Unmatched junction bases numbered 4, after V lost 2 bases and J lost 3 bases. The CDR3 reads CASSLGTSGDYEQYF. Here the CDR3 DNA reads TGCGCCAGCAGCTTAGGGACTAGCGGAGACTACGAGCAGTACTTC.